The table lists the clone carrying this TCR beta chain with a few counts. Its antigen is as yet unknown. Per the original data handling: For papillary thyroid cancer, a distant-metastasis classifier was constructed from CDR3 differences observed across clinicopathological groups. TCRdb re-clonotyped the PCR reads through MiXCR. TCRdb, not the authors, supplied the V and J calls. The sample includes 15,000 to 20,000 clones, about 28% of them seen just once. The data derive from a study of metastatic and nonmetastatic thyroid tumors. The overall study: Thyroid patients, malignant and benign, had repertoires compared across blood and tumor or nodule tissue.

Every patient underwent thyroid surgery untreated. Broader study findings: Benign nodules were reported to have significantly lower TCR beta diversity than malignant thyroid tumors, in blood and tumor.

The sequence came from a female donor with papillary thyroid cancer or a benign thyroid nodule (not recorded which). Some clones in this sample may be carry-over from other donors' samples. Sequenced: tumor tissue.

The CDR3 DNA is TGTGCCAGCAGTACCCCGGGACTCAACTACGAGCAGTACTTC. Translating gives CASSTPGLNYEQYF. V usage is TRBV12-3 or TRBV12-4 and J usage is TRBJ2-7; D might be TRBD2 (6 bases). V shed 5 bases and J shed 3 bases, with 14 bases lying between them. CDR3 length: 14 residues.